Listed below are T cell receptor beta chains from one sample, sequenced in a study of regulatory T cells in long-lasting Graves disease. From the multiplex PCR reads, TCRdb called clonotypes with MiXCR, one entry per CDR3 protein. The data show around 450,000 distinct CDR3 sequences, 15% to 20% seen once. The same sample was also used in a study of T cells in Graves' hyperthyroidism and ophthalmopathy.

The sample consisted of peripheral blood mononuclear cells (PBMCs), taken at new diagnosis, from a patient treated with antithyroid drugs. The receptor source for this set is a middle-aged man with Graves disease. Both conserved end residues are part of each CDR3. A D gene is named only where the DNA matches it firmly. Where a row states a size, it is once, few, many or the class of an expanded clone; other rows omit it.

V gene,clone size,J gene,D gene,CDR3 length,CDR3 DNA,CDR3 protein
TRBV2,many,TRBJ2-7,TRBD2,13,TGCGCCAGCAGCGCCGGGGGGGGCTACGAGCAGTACTTC,CASSAGGGYEQYF
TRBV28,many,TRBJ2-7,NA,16,TGTGCCAGCAGTTTGGTCCGGGTGCTGAGTACCTACGAGCAGTACTTC,CASSLVRVLSTYEQYF
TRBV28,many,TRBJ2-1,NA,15,TGTGCCAGCAGTCCACAGGGGGGGTCCTACAATGAGCAGTTCTTC,CASSPQGGSYNEQFF
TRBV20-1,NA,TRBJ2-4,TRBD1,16,TGCAATGCTAGAGTCGAGGGACAGTTAGCCAAAAACATTCAGTACTTC,CNARVEGQLAKNIQYF
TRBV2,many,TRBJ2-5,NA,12,TGTGCCAGCAGTCTTAGCGATGAGACCCAGTACTTC,CASSLSDETQYF
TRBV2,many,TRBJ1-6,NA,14,TGTGCCAGCAGTGAGGGAAGTATGGTTTCACCCCTCCACTTT,CASSEGSMVSPLHF
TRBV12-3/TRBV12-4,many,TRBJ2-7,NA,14,TGTGCCAGCAGTAACCGGGACGGAACCTACGAGCAGTACTTC,CASSNRDGTYEQYF
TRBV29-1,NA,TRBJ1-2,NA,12,TGCAGCGTTGGGCACGGAGAGGGAGGCTACACCTTC,CSVGHGEGGYTF
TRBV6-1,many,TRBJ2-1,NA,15,TGTGCCAGCAGAAAAAGGGTCCCGAAGGGCAATGAGCAGTTCTTC,CASRKRVPKGNEQFF
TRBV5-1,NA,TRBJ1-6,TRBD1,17,TGCGCCAGCAGCCAGAATACAGGGGGCTCCTATAATTCACCCCTCCACTTT,CASSQNTGGSYNSPLHF
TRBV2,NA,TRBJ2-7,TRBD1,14,TGTGCCAGTCACGCGCACGGGACAGGGGACGAGCAGTACTTC,CASHAHGTGDEQYF
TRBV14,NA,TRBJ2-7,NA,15,TGTGCCAGCAGCCAAGATGAAGAGCGTAACTACGAGCAGTACTTC,CASSQDEERNYEQYF
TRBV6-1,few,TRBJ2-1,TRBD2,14,TGTGCCAGCATTCCTAGCGGCTCCTACAATGAGCAGTTCTTC,CASIPSGSYNEQFF
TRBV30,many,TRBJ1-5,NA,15,TGTGCCTGGAGTCGGAAGACAGGAAGGGGTCAGCCCCAGCATTTT,CAWSRKTGRGQPQHF
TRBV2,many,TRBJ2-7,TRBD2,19,TGTGCCAGCAGTGAACGGCGACTAGCGGGAGGCCCAAGCTCCTACGAGCAGTACTTC,CASSERRLAGGPSSYEQYF
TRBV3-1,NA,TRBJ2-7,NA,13,TGTGCCAGCAGCCCAAGGGGGGACTACGAGCAGTACTTC,CASSPRGDYEQYF
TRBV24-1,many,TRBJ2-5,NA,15,TGTGCCACCGCGGGGGGGGGACAGGGAATGCGGACCCAGTACTTC,CATAGGGQGMRTQYF
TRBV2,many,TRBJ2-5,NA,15,TGTGCCAGCAGTGAAGCGCTCGGAGGGAGAGAGACCCAGTACTTC,CASSEALGGRETQYF
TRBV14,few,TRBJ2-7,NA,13,TGTGCCAGCAGCCAAACGCGGGGACCCGAGCAGTACTTC,CASSQTRGPEQYF
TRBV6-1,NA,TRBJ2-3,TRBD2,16,TGTGCCACCATCGAAACTAGCGGGAGGGCCTCAAATACGCAGTATTTT,CATIETSGRASNTQYF
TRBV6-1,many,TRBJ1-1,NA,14,TGTGCCAGCAGCCTTATCGGGTCGAGCACTGAAGCTTTCTTT,CASSLIGSSTEAFF
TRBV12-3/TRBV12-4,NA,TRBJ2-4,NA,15,TGTGCCAGCAGTCCCCGATCGGGCGTCAAAAACATTCAGTACTTC,CASSPRSGVKNIQYF
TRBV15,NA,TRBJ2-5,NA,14,TGTGCCACCAGCACCCGGACGGGGAAAGAGACCCAGTACTTC,CATSTRTGKETQYF
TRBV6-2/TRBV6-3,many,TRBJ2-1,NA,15,TGTGCCAGCAGTTACTTTGCGGGCGCCTACAATGAGCAGTTCTTC,CASSYFAGAYNEQFF
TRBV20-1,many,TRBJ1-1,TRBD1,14,TGCAGTGCTATACCTACGGGGGACAGGGTTGCAGCTTTCTTT,CSAIPTGDRVAAFF
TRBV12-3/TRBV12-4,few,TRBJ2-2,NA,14,TGTGCCAGCAGTTTATTGGGAGGCACCGGGGAGCTGTTTTTT,CASSLLGGTGELFF
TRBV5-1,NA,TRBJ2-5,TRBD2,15,TGCGCCAGCAGCGGAATGACTAGCGCACAAGAGACCCAGTACTTC,CASSGMTSAQETQYF
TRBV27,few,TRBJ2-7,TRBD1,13,TGTGCCAGCAGTCCGACAGGGTCTAACGAGCAGTACTTC,CASSPTGSNEQYF
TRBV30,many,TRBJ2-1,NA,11,TGTGCCTGGGAAGAATACAATGAGCAGTTCTTC,CAWEEYNEQFF